This T cell receptor beta chain was sequenced during a study of vaccination and CD4 T cells after COVID-19. Study as a whole: Diagnosis preceded the drawing of post-COVID samples by a median around 100 days (range 35 to 161). For control cultures, the treatment was a CEFX pool, an HIV-1 Nef pool, or no peptide.

An Oncomine TCR Beta short-read assay was used to sequence the DNA from cultured CD4+ T cells. TCRdb used MiXCR to reprocess the PCR reads, holding one entry per CDR3 protein. This sample has some 21,000 distinct CDR3 sequences, with around 38% found just once. The treatment here: roughly 10-day PBMC culture with coronavirus spike peptide pools or control peptides (ViraFEST assay). In the case of this clonotype: Its specificity is unknown.

Trimming cost V 3 bases and J 2 bases, with 11 bases left between them. There are 15 residues in the CDR3. In germline, CDR1 is GTSNPN, CDR2 SVGIG (reference sequence). The specimen was CD4+ T cells from blood, cultured in vitro, collected before SARS-CoV-2 vaccination. The sequence derives from a human donor who received a COVID-19 vaccine. The chain uses TRBV30 and TRBJ1-6; D gene ambiguous. This CDR3 is CAWSGSAPYNSPLHF. The CDR3 nucleotides are TGTGCCTGGAGCGGAAGCGCCCCCTATAATTCACCCCTCCACTTT.